One sample yielded the 26 T cell receptor beta chains listed below, sequenced in a study of blood T cell repertoires in COVID-19. Here immunoSEQ multiplex PCR was the method, and the copy in TCRdb shows in-frame clones only, minus some. The table lists almost 80,000 clones, around 84% of them singletons. The specimen was peripheral blood. Receptors originate from a woman aged 65 to 85 with acute or convalescent COVID-19.

The rearrangement links TRBV4-1 to TRBJ1-3; D gene unclear. Germline values: CDR1 MGHRA, CDR2 YSYEKL. The CDR3 runs 14 residues. Trimming removed 1 base at V and 4 bases at J, with 8 bases between. The CDR3 DNA sequence: TGCGCCAGCAGCCAAGGGGCATGGGGAAACACCATATATTTT. It encodes CASSQGAWGNTIYF.

This clone showed up just a few times. The rearrangement links TRBV10-2 to TRBJ2-3; 14 bases are shared with TRBD2. Germline CDR1 WSHSY, CDR2 SAAADI. The length of the CDR3 is 19 residues. V was clipped by 7 bases and J by 2 bases; unmatched bases: 14. The CDR3 loop reads CASTGLAGGAILHTDTQYF. As DNA, the CDR3 is TGCGCCAGCACAGGACTAGCGGGAGGCGCTATCCTACACACAGATACGCAGTATTTT.

This sequence joins TRBV5-1 and TRBJ2-3; D gene uncertain. This CDR3 comprises 14 residues. Germline CDR1 is SGHRS and CDR2 is YFSETQ. Trimming removed 0 bases at V and 2 bases at J, with 7 bases between. The CDR3 nucleotides read TGCGCCAGCAGCTTGGGACTGAACACAGATACGCAGTATTTT. Residues: CASSLGLNTDTQYF.

This chain connects TRBV2 to TRBJ1-2; D call uncertain. Germline V gene data show CDR1 as SNHLY and CDR2 as FYNNEI. The V and J ends lost 4 bases and 7 bases respectively, with 13 bases between them. This CDR3 comprises 13 residues. Here the CDR3 DNA reads TGTGCCAGCAGTGGGTTTCGGGAAACTGGCTACACCTTC. This codes for CASSGFRETGYTF. The full variable domain, in which reference TRBV2 and TRBJ1-2 provide the parts outside the CDR3, is EPEVTQTPSHQVTQMGQEVILRCVPISNHLYFYWYRQILGQKVEFLVSFYNNEISEKSEIFDDQFSVERPDGSNFTLKIRSTKLEDSAMYFCASSGFRETGYTFGSGTRLTVV.

The chain joins TRBV5-1 to TRBJ2-6, with D tentatively TRBD2 (6 bases). V dropped 4 bases and J dropped 0 bases, with 17 bases sitting between them. There are 18 residues in the CDR3. Germline CDR1 is SGHRS and CDR2 is YFSETQ. CDR3 DNA: TGCGCCAGCAGCCTTTGGGACTCCACAATCTCTGGGGCCAACGTCCTGACTTTC. Its protein product is CASSLWDSTISGANVLTF.

This chain connects TRBV3-1 (or the pseudogene TRBV3-2) to TRBJ2-2, with a weak D call TRBD1 (5 bases). The V and J ends lost 3 bases and 4 bases respectively, with 9 bases between them. The CDR3 has 14 residues. The germline CDR1 and CDR2 sequences are LGHDT and YNNKEL (reference sequence). CDR3 protein: CASSQQGSTGELFF. The CDR3 coding sequence is TGTGCCAGCAGCCAGCAGGGAAGCACCGGGGAGCTGTTTTTT.

The chain has TRBV2 and TRBJ1-6; D gene unclear. V lost 4 bases to trimming and J lost 5 bases, with 3 bases between them. The CDR3 has 12 residues. Germline CDR1 is SNHLY and CDR2 is FYNNEI. The CDR3 reads CASSVNNSPLHF. CDR3 nucleotides: TGTGCCAGCAGTGTTAATAATTCACCCCTCCACTTT.

The chain is built from TRBV13 and TRBJ2-4; the match to TRBD2 covers 10 bases. The V gene's germline CDR1 is PRHDT and CDR2 FYEKMQ (reference sequence). J gave up 10 bases and V 5 bases, and 5 bases lay outside the gene matches. The CDR3 has 13 residues. DNA of the CDR3: TGTGCCAGCAGCCCTAGCGGGAGTAGAATTCAGTACTTC. Encoded protein: CASSPSGSRIQYF.

This chain joins TRBV7-9 and TRBJ1-1; the D is unclear. Trimming took off 3 bases at V and 7 bases at J, with 15 bases between the two ends. Germline CDR1 SEHNR, CDR2 FQNEAQ (reference sequence). The CDR3 consists of 14 residues. The CDR3 spells CASSFAAGVGEAFF. The CDR3 coding sequence is TGTGCCAGCAGCTTCGCCGCCGGGGTGGGTGAAGCTTTCTTT.

This rearrangement joins TRBV30 to TRBJ2-7; 7 bases are a match to TRBD2. The CDR3 runs to 17 residues. Germline V gives CDR1 GTSNPN, CDR2 SVGIG (reference sequence). With V trimmed by 3 bases and J by 0 bases, 14 bases remained unmatched. This chain's CDR3 is CAWRDKTTSRSSYEQYF. CDR3 nucleotide sequence: TGTGCCTGGAGGGATAAAACGACTAGCCGGAGCTCCTACGAGCAGTACTTC.

This clone came up once. The rearrangement joins TRBV6-4 to TRBJ1-1; 7 bases map to TRBD1. Germline V CDR1 and CDR2: MRHNA, SNTAGT. V was pared by 4 bases and J by 7 bases, with 12 bases of the junction left unmatched. This CDR3 is 15 amino acids long. This chain's CDR3 is CASSASTYGTVEAFF. The CDR3 DNA sequence: TGTGCCAGCAGTGCATCAACCTATGGGACAGTTGAAGCTTTCTTT.

The chain employs TRBV6-6 and TRBJ2-5; D is unresolved. The CDR3 consists of 14 residues. The germline V gene encodes CDR1 MNHNY and CDR2 SVGAGI (reference sequence). The germline V and J ends were trimmed by 2 bases and 4 bases, with 11 bases remaining between them. Written as DNA, the CDR3 is TGTGCCAGCAGTTACGGCTCTTCTTCAGAGACCCAGTACTTC. The encoded protein is CASSYGSSSETQYF.

The chain links TRBV5-1 to TRBJ1-2; D unclear. Germline CDR1 is SGHRS and CDR2 is YFSETQ. This CDR3 region has 17 residues. The V gene lost 4 bases and the J gene lost 0 bases, with 19 bases spanning the gap. CDR3 loop: CASSPGGSPPTNYGYTF. CDR3 nucleotide sequence: TGCGCCAGCAGCCCTGGCGGCAGCCCTCCGACTAACTATGGCTACACCTTC.

The rearrangement links TRBV20-1 to TRBJ2-2; TRBD2 matches at 9 bases. The CDR3 is 18 amino acids. Trimming at V came to 3 bases and at J to 2 bases, leaving 13 bases not matched to a gene. Germline CDR1 is DFQATT and CDR2 is SNEGSKA (reference sequence). This CDR3 reads CSASERREGQLNTGELFF. The CDR3 DNA reads as TGCAGTGCTAGTGAGCGGCGGGAGGGCCAGCTAAACACCGGGGAGCTGTTTTTT.

The rearrangement uses TRBV9 and TRBJ2-1; 10 bases line up with TRBD2. V lost 0 bases, J lost 4 bases, and 13 bases stayed unmatched. This CDR3 contains 19 residues. Germline CDR1 SGDLS, CDR2 YYNGEE. The CDR3 sequence is CASSVGKLETSGQYNEQFF. For the CDR3, the DNA is TGTGCCAGCAGCGTAGGGAAATTGGAGACTAGCGGGCAATACAATGAGCAGTTCTTC.

V is TRBV14 and J is TRBJ2-4; 7 bases are shared with TRBD1. The ends lost 6 bases at V and 1 base at J; junction bases unmatched: 12. From germline, CDR1 is SGHDN and CDR2 FVKESK. The CDR3 is 17 amino acids. The DNA of the CDR3 is TGTGCCAGCAGGCCCATCCTACAGGGGATTGCCAAAAACATTCAGTACTTC. It translates to CASRPILQGIAKNIQYF.

The CDR3 sequence is CASSFPGTEAFF. The CDR3 DNA follows: TGTGCCAGCAGCTTCCCGGGGACTGAAGCTTTCTTT. The chain combines TRBV5-8 with TRBJ1-1; no reliable D call. The V end lost 2 bases, the J end lost 5 bases, and 7 bases lay between the germline ends. The CDR3 has 12 amino acids. CDR1 and CDR2 from the germline V gene are SGHTS and YDEGEE.

The J gene is TRBJ2-1, the V gene TRBV5-6; a possible D gene is TRBD1 (6 bases). Per the germline V gene, CDR1 is SGHDT and CDR2 is YYEEEE. V dropped 2 bases and J dropped 5 bases, with 8 bases sitting between them. This CDR3 spans 13 amino acids. The CDR3 DNA is TGTGCCAGCAGCTTCAACAGGGACAATGAGCAGTTCTTC. It is translated as CASSFNRDNEQFF.

The chain combines TRBV3-1 (or the pseudogene TRBV3-2) with TRBJ2-1; 7 bases match TRBD2. Germline values: CDR1 LGHDT, CDR2 YNNKEL (reference sequence). CDR3 size: 15 residues. V was pared by 4 bases and J by 5 bases, with 8 bases of the junction left unmatched. This CDR3 is CASSLIRDYDNEQFF. The CDR3 coding sequence is TGTGCCAGCAGCCTCATCCGGGACTACGACAATGAGCAGTTCTTC.

J is TRBJ2-7 and V is TRBV10-3; 9 bases are a match to TRBD2. V trimming: 10 bases; J trimming: 3 bases; junction bases outside the gene matches: 10. CDR3 length: 14 amino acids. Germline lookup yields CDR1 ENHRY and CDR2 SYGVKD. CDR3 in DNA: TGTGCCACGAAAATAGCGGGGGATAACTACGAGCAGTACTTC. Translated, it gives CATKIAGDNYEQYF.

The chain has TRBV19 and TRBJ1-6, with D possibly TRBD1 on 5 matching bases. V was pared by 5 bases and J by 1 base, with 12 bases between. The V gene's germline CDR1 is LNHDA and CDR2 SQIVND (reference sequence). The CDR3 extends over 16 amino acids. CDR3 residues: CASSSRGNSYNSPLHF. The CDR3 coding sequence is TGTGCCAGTAGTTCGCGGGGGAATTCCTATAATTCACCCCTCCACTTT.

The chain joins TRBV6-5 to TRBJ2-6; D gene ambiguous. The V and J ends lost 10 bases and 4 bases respectively, with 8 bases between them. Germline V gene data show CDR1 as MNHEY and CDR2 as SVGAGI. This CDR3 has 12 residues. The CDR3 spells CATLPGANVLTF. The CDR3 DNA sequence: TGTGCCACCCTACCCGGGGCCAACGTCCTGACTTTC.

This chain connects TRBV9 to TRBJ2-2; 9 bases are shared with TRBD2. This CDR3 is 16 amino acids long. Trimming cost V 7 bases and J 1 base; bases outside gene matches: 8. Looked up from germline, CDR1 is SGDLS and CDR2 is YYNGEE. Written as DNA, the CDR3 is TGTGCCAGCCACAAAAGGACTAGCGAGAACACCGGGGAGCTGTTTTTT. Protein: CASHKRTSENTGELFF.

The gene calls are TRBV12-3 or TRBV12-4 and TRBJ1-4, with TRBD1 matching 8 bases. Trimming cost V 5 bases and J 10 bases; bases outside gene matches: 6. CDR3 length equals 13 residues. CDR3 residues: CASSGQGMVKLFF. The CDR3 DNA follows: TGTGCCAGCAGTGGACAGGGCATGGTAAAACTGTTTTTT.

J is TRBJ2-1 and V is TRBV20-1; TRBD1 is a possible D gene (5 bases). The germline CDR1 and CDR2 sequences are DFQATT and SNEGSKA (reference sequence). V lost 3 bases, J lost 2 bases, and 14 bases lay in between. The CDR3 is 15 residues long. The CDR3 reads CSASRHGATYNEQFF. CDR3 DNA: TGCAGTGCTAGTCGGCATGGGGCTACCTACAATGAGCAGTTCTTC.

J is TRBJ2-3 and V is TRBV7-8; TRBD2 matches 12 bases. The V segment lost 5 bases and the J segment 3 bases; nucleotides outside the gene matches: 6. The CDR3 runs 16 residues. The V gene's germline CDR1 is SGHVS and CDR2 FQNEAQ. CDR3 loop: CASSPTSGGGTDTQYF. Here the CDR3 DNA reads TGTGCCAGCAGCCCGACTAGCGGGGGTGGTACAGATACGCAGTATTTT.